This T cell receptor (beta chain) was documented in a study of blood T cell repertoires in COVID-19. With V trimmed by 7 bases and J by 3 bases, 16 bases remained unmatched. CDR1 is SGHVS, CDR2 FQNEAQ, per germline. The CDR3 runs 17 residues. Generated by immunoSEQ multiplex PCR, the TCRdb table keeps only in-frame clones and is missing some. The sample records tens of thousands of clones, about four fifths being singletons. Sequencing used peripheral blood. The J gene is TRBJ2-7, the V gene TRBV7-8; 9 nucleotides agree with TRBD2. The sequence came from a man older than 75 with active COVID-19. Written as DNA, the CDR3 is TGTGCCAGCACCAAAAAACGTGAGACTAGCGGCTTCTACGAGCAGTACTTC. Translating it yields CASTKKRETSGFYEQYF.